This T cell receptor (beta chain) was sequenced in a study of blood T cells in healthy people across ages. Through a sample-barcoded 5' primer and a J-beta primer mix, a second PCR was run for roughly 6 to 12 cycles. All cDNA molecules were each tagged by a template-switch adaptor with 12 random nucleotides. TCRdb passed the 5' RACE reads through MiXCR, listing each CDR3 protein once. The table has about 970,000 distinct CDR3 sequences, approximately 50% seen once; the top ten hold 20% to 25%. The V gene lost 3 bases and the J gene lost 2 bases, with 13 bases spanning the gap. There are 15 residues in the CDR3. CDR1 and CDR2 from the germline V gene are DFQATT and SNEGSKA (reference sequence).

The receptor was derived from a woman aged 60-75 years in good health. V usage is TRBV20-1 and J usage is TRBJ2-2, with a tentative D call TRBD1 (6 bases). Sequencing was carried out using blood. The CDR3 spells CSASPAGANTGELFF. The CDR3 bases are TGCAGTGCTAGTCCGGCAGGGGCCAACACCGGGGAGCTGTTTTTT.